These 13 T cell receptor beta chains share one sample of origin, sequenced in a study of shared clonotypes between healthy human individuals. Sequencing used immunoSEQ multiplex PCR; TCRdb keeps in-frame clones, though not all of them. The sample includes 2 million to 3 million clones, 93% of them seen just once. Material: naive CD4+ T cells from PBMCs. The subset is: CD45RA+ positively selected. These receptors originate from a man younger than 30 in good health. Some clones in this sample may be carry-over from other donors' samples.

The rearrangement uses TRBV10-3 and TRBJ2-1; D possibly matches TRBD1 or TRBD2 (5 bases each). Germline-derived CDR1 and CDR2 are ENHRY and SYGVKD. V lost 5 bases, J lost 5 bases, and 13 bases lay in between. The CDR3 is 14 residues long. The chain's CDR3 is CAISIGTRHNEQFF. For the CDR3, the DNA is TGTGCCATCAGTATTGGGACGAGACACAATGAGCAGTTCTTC.

J is TRBJ2-7 and V is TRBV5-1, with 12 bases matching TRBD1. V gave up 4 bases and J gave up 7 bases; unmatched junction bases: 12. The CDR3 is 16 amino acids. Per the germline V gene, CDR1 is SGHRS and CDR2 is YFSETQ. CDR3 loop: CASSLAAGTGGVEQYF. The CDR3 DNA reads as TGCGCCAGCAGCCTGGCGGCGGGGACAGGGGGCGTTGAGCAGTACTTC.

The chain links TRBV18 to TRBJ1-3; D is unresolved. Per the germline V gene, CDR1 is KGHSH and CDR2 is LQKENI. The CDR3 length is 17 residues. Trimming took 8 bases from V and 0 from J, leaving 20 bases between them. The DNA for the CDR3 is TGTGCCAGCCTCGGATCCTTGTTTTCAGGCTCTGGAAACACCATATATTTT. Amino acid sequence: CASLGSLFSGSGNTIYF. The full variable domain, rest sourced from reference TRBV18 and TRBJ1-3, is NAGVMQNPRHLVRRRGQEARLRCSPMKGHSHVYWYRQLPEEGLKFMVYLQKENIIDESGMPKERFSAEFPKEGPSILRIQQVVRGDSAAYFCASLGSLFSGSGNTIYFGEGSWLTVV.

The chain is built from TRBV6-1 and TRBJ2-1; the match to TRBD1 covers 8 bases. This CDR3 has 15 amino acids. Germline lookup yields CDR1 MNHNS and CDR2 SASEGT. With 6 bases clipped from V and 6 bases from J, the junction kept 10 bases outside the gene matches. CDR3 sequence (DNA): TGTGCCAGCAGCGGACAGGGCCTAATCATCAATGAGCAGTTCTTC. Translated: CASSGQGLIINEQFF.

This clone was observed a single time. J is TRBJ2-2 and V is TRBV5-1; D assignment may be TRBD1 or TRBD2 (5 bases each). This CDR3 is 16 amino acids long. CDR1 and CDR2 (germline): SGHRS, YFSETQ. V shed 4 bases and J shed 2 bases, with 15 bases lying between them. The chain's CDR3 is CASSAGGAPNTGELFF. The CDR3 bases are TGCGCCAGCAGCGCGGGTGGGGCTCCAAACACCGGGGAGCTGTTTTTT.

V and J are TRBV5-4 and TRBJ1-2, with 7 bases identical to TRBD1. The V segment lost 4 bases and the J segment 7 bases; nucleotides outside the gene matches: 4. CDR1 and CDR2 (germline): SGHNT, YYREEE (reference sequence). The CDR3 contains 12 residues. Here the CDR3 DNA reads TGTGCCAGCAGCGTGGACAGGTTTGGCTACACCTTC. Its protein is CASSVDRFGYTF.

This rearrangement joins TRBV4-1 to TRBJ1-6; D is unclear. The CDR3 has 17 amino acids. Germline CDR1 and CDR2: MGHRA and YSYEKL. Trimming stripped 3 bases from V and 2 bases from J, with 14 bases between. The CDR3: CASSHLPSRPYNSPLHF. In DNA, the CDR3 is TGCGCCAGCAGCCATTTACCCTCCCGGCCCTATAATTCACCCCTCCACTTT.

The V and J genes are TRBV28 and TRBJ2-1, with D possibly TRBD1 on 5 matching bases. Germline assignment: CDR1 MDHEN and CDR2 SYDVKM. The CDR3 runs to 13 residues. V was clipped by 6 bases and J by 9 bases, with 15 bases between them. The CDR3 loop reads CASSSQPQGEQFF. The CDR3 DNA reads as TGTGCCAGCAGCTCCCAGCCCCAGGGTGAGCAGTTCTTC.

The V call is TRBV9, the J call TRBJ1-5; D ambiguous. V lost 4 bases, J lost 3 bases, and 8 bases lay in between. Germline V gene data show CDR1 as SGDLS and CDR2 as YYNGEE. The CDR3 has 13 residues. CDR3: CASSPSPNQPQHF. CDR3 coding DNA: TGTGCCAGCAGCCCGAGTCCCAATCAGCCCCAGCATTTT.

This CDR3 reads CASSQNTGELFF. DNA for the CDR3: TGTGCCAGCAGCCAGAACACCGGGGAGCTGTTTTTT. This rearrangement joins TRBV14 to TRBJ2-2; D remains unclear. Trimming pared 3 bases from V and 1 base from J, leaving 0 bases between. CDR1 is SGHDN and CDR2 is FVKESK in the germline V gene. This CDR3 contains 12 residues.

This clone was seen once. The chain carries TRBV2 and TRBJ2-7; tentatively, D is TRBD1 or TRBD2 (5 bases each). The germline V and J ends were trimmed by 8 bases and 3 bases, with 17 bases remaining between them. This CDR3 comprises 14 residues. Germline V gene sequence: CDR1 SNHLY, CDR2 FYNNEI. The CDR3: CASQLRDQIYEQYF. CDR3 sequence (DNA): TGTGCCAGCCAACTCCGGGACCAGATCTACGAGCAGTACTTC.

In DNA form, the CDR3 reads TGTGCCACCCCTTCGGGCGCCGGGGAGCTGTTTTTT. Translation: CATPSGAGELFF. The chain has TRBV5-4 and TRBJ2-2; no clear D. Trimming stripped 9 bases from V and 6 bases from J, with 12 bases between. The CDR3 length is 12 residues. Per germline, CDR1 SGHNT and CDR2 YYREEE (reference sequence). Drawing the rest from reference TRBV5-4 and TRBJ2-2, the complete variable domain is ETGVTQSPTHLIKTRGQQVTLRCSSQSGHNTVSWYQQALGQGPQFIFQYYREEENGRGNFPPRFSGLQFPNYSSELNVNALELDDSALYLCATPSGAGELFFGEGSRLTVL.

This sequence joins TRBV5-6 and TRBJ2-7; D not resolved. V shed 2 bases and J shed 2 bases, with 8 bases lying between them. The CDR3 sequence is 13 residues long. Looked up from germline, CDR1 is SGHDT and CDR2 is YYEEEE. CDR3 in DNA: TGTGCCAGCAGCTTTGACCCCCCCTACGAGCAGTACTTC. Protein sequence: CASSFDPPYEQYF.